In this sample, the clone carrying this T cell receptor (beta chain) turned up many times. Its target is not known. The authors prepared the TCRbeta library with unique molecular identifiers. TCRdb reanalysed the PCR reads using MiXCR and keeps one entry per CDR3 protein. In the table there are around 300,000 distinct CDR3 sequences, over 7.5% of which are singletons. The CDR3 covers 13 residues. The V gene's germline CDR1 is SGHDT and CDR2 YYEEEE. V was pared by 0 bases and J by 9 bases, with 3 bases of the junction left unmatched. The data derive from a study of T-cell reconstitution after alpha-beta-depleted transplantation in children. General study results and limits: Newly produced T cells mostly provided counts and TCRbeta diversity after one year, as hyperexpanded clones declined. Reportedly, roughly two months post-transplant, alpha-beta T cells arose from several hundred expanded graft clones. There were some patients whose high TCRbeta diversity at day 60 came from surviving recipient T cells and thymic progenitors.

This receptor was identified in a female patient between 2 and 15 years old who had a stem cell transplant for Fanconi anemia, so the T cells may come from the graft donor. The sequencing here drew on peripheral blood, taken 360 days after TCRalphabeta/CD19-depleted stem cell transplant. This chain connects TRBV5-6 to TRBJ2-4; 7 bases agree with TRBD1. CDR3 amino acids: CASSLEDRSIQYF. The CDR3 DNA is TGTGCCAGCAGCTTGGAGGACAGGAGCATTCAGTACTTC.